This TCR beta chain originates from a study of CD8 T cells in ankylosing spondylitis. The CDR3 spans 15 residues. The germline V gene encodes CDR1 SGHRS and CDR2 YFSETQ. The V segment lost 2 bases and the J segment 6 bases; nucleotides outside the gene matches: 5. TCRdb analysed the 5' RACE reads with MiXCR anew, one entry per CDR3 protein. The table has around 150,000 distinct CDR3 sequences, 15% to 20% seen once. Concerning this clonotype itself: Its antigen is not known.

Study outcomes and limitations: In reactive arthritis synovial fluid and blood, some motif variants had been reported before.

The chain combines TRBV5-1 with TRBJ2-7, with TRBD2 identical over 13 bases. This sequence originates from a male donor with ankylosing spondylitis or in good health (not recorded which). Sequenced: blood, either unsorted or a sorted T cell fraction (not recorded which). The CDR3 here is CASSLPGLAGSEQYF. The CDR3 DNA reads TGCGCCAGCAGCTTACCGGGACTAGCGGGAAGCGAGCAGTACTTC.